This T cell receptor beta chain was captured in a study of blood T cell repertoires in COVID-19. Study details: Material from acute and convalescent COVID-19 was sourced from the United States, Italy and Spain. Nucleic acid was either cDNA or gDNA, and it came from T cells, B-cell-depleted T cells, or PBMCs.

The CDR3 covers 14 residues. Germline trimming cut 5 bases from V and 6 bases from J; bases unmatched to any gene: 10. The V gene's germline CDR1 is LNHDA and CDR2 SQIVND (reference sequence). In the original processing: Amplifying reference gene primers gave estimates of nucleated cell counts. Here immunoSEQ multiplex PCR was the method, and the copy in TCRdb shows in-frame clones only, minus some. D and trimming were read from the DNA, whereas the V and J calls and clone size are those reported in that table. The table has roughly 220,000 clones, 84% seen once. V gene TRBV19 combines with J gene TRBJ2-7, with TRBD1 matching 7 bases. This clonotype was obtained from a woman in her thirties or forties who had recovered from COVID-19. Material for sequencing was peripheral blood. This CDR3 is CASSEGQGVLEQYF. The CDR3 nucleotides read TGTGCCAGTAGTGAGGGGCAGGGGGTGCTCGAGCAGTACTTC.